This is a list of T cell receptor beta chains from one sample in a study of blood T cells in healthy people across ages. One entry per CDR3 protein results from TCRdb running MiXCR on the 5' RACE reads. Of hundreds of thousands of distinct CDR3 sequences listed, around a fifth are singletons. Sample: blood. These receptors were collected from a man aged 70 or older in good health. Both conserved end residues are part of each CDR3. The D gene is left open where the match is weak. Only part of the rows carry a size: once, few, many, or a class if the clone is expanded.

V gene	J gene	CDR3 length	clone size	D gene	CDR3 protein	CDR3 DNA
TRBV6-6	TRBJ2-2	12	NA	NA	CASSYSFGELFF	TGTGCCAGCAGTTACAGTTTCGGGGAGCTGTTTTTT
TRBV29-1	TRBJ2-5	13	NA	NA	CSALHPYQETQYF	TGCAGCGCTTTACACCCGTACCAAGAGACCCAGTACTTC
TRBV5-1	TRBJ2-3	17	few	TRBD2	CASSPSSGRARTDTQYF	TGCGCCAGCAGCCCGTCCAGCGGGAGGGCCCGCACAGATACGCAGTATTTT
TRBV19	TRBJ2-1	16	few	TRBD1	CASSPRDRAIYNEQFF	TGTGCCAGTAGTCCAAGGGACAGGGCCATATACAATGAGCAGTTCTTC
TRBV2	TRBJ2-7	14	few	TRBD1	CASRRDRVTYEQYF	TGTGCCAGCAGAAGGGACAGGGTGACCTACGAGCAGTACTTC
TRBV29-1	TRBJ1-2	12	few	TRBD1	CSVLGQGGGYTF	TGCAGCGTCCTCGGACAGGGAGGTGGCTACACCTTC
TRBV29-1	TRBJ2-5	12	few	NA	CSVVQGRETQYF	TGCAGCGTAGTTCAGGGGAGAGAGACCCAGTACTTC
TRBV7-6	TRBJ1-4	14	NA	TRBD1	CASSLPDREAKLFF	TGTGCCAGCAGCTTACCGGACAGGGAGGCAAAACTGTTTTTT
TRBV18	TRBJ2-3	12	many	NA	CASSQSPDTQYF	TGTGCCAGCTCCCAAAGCCCAGATACGCAGTATTTT
TRBV10-3	TRBJ2-5	13	NA	TRBD2	CATGLADQETQYF	TGTGCCACCGGACTAGCGGACCAAGAGACCCAGTACTTC
TRBV9	TRBJ2-7	14	few	TRBD2	CASSVSGGLYEQYF	TGTGCCAGCAGCGTTAGCGGGGGACTGTACGAGCAGTACTTC
TRBV2	TRBJ1-2	14	NA	NA	CASSDLGSNYGYTF	TGTGCCAGCAGTGACTTGGGATCTAACTATGGCTACACCTTC
TRBV20-1	TRBJ2-7	13	NA	NA	CSARTHGPYEQYF	TGCAGTGCTAGGACCCACGGCCCCTACGAGCAGTACTTC
TRBV11-2	TRBJ2-7	15	NA	NA	CASSRGTTPTYEQYF	TGTGCCAGCAGCCGCGGGACCACACCTACCTACGAGCAGTACTTC
TRBV5-1	TRBJ2-7	18	few	TRBD1	CASSPGTIGTGNFYEQYF	TGCGCCAGCAGCCCGGGGACGATAGGGACAGGGAATTTCTACGAGCAGTACTTC
TRBV7-2	TRBJ1-5	13	NA	NA	CASGVGGNQPQHF	TGTGCCAGCGGAGTAGGAGGAAATCAGCCCCAGCATTTT
TRBV2	TRBJ2-7	13	many	NA	CASRGQPSYEQYF	TGTGCCAGCAGAGGACAGCCCTCCTACGAGCAGTACTTC
TRBV5-1	TRBJ2-5	14	many	NA	CASSLSGVQETQYF	TGCGCCAGCAGCTTGAGTGGGGTCCAAGAGACCCAGTACTTC
TRBV7-3	TRBJ2-1	18	NA	TRBD2	CASSPLAGGVSSYNEQFF	TGTGCCAGCAGCCCACTAGCGGGAGGGGTGAGCTCCTACAATGAGCAGTTCTTC
TRBV7-9	TRBJ2-7	13	NA	NA	CASSWDLSGEQYF	TGTGCCAGCAGCTGGGACCTGTCAGGGGAGCAGTACTTC
TRBV3-1	TRBJ2-4	13	once	NA	CASSQDSKNIQYF	TGTGCCAGCAGCCAAGACAGTAAAAACATTCAGTACTTC
TRBV24-1	TRBJ2-3	11	few	NA	CATSLGDTQYF	TGTGCCACCAGTCTAGGAGATACGCAGTATTTT
TRBV7-2	TRBJ2-1	13	NA	NA	CASRSGLNNEQFF	TGTGCCAGCAGATCCGGACTGAACAATGAGCAGTTCTTC
TRBV7-9	TRBJ2-1	13	few	NA	CASSYIQGFEQFF	TGTGCCAGCAGCTACATACAGGGCTTTGAGCAGTTCTTC
TRBV25-1	TRBJ2-1	17	few	TRBD2	CASSEYKASGKGNEQFF	TGTGCCAGCAGTGAATATAAGGCCAGCGGGAAAGGCAATGAGCAGTTCTTC
TRBV7-3	TRBJ2-3	14	NA	NA	CASSLTGRTDTQYF	TGTGCCAGCAGCTTAACAGGCCGCACAGATACGCAGTATTTT
TRBV19	TRBJ2-2	16	NA	TRBD2	CASSSLAGMNTGELFF	TGTGCCAGTAGTTCCCTAGCGGGAATGAACACCGGGGAGCTGTTTTTT
TRBV7-9	TRBJ2-6	14	NA	NA	CASSSWSGANVLTF	TGTGCCAGCAGCTCCTGGTCTGGGGCCAACGTCCTGACTTTC
TRBV6-2/TRBV6-3	TRBJ1-1	19	few	TRBD1	CASSYSISGGENMNTEAFF	TGTGCCAGCAGTTACTCGATTTCAGGGGGCGAGAATATGAACACTGAAGCTTTCTTT
TRBV29-1	TRBJ2-1	15	NA	TRBD1	CSVQTGAASYNEQFF	TGCAGCGTTCAAACAGGGGCGGCGTCCTACAATGAGCAGTTCTTC
TRBV7-2	TRBJ1-3	14	NA	NA	CASSLDRLGNTIYF	TGTGCCAGCAGCTTAGATAGATTGGGAAACACCATATATTTT
TRBV6-5	TRBJ2-1	12	NA	TRBD1	CASSQTGSEQFF	TGTGCCAGCAGTCAGACAGGGAGTGAGCAGTTCTTC
TRBV18	TRBJ2-7	14	few	NA	CASSKGQDSYEQYF	TGTGCCAGCTCAAAGGGGCAGGACTCCTACGAGCAGTACTTC
TRBV7-7	TRBJ2-5	13	NA	NA	CASSSLLEETQYF	TGTGCCAGCAGCTCACTTCTGGAAGAGACCCAGTACTTC
TRBV20-1	TRBJ2-5	13	few	TRBD2	CSAKRLAEETQYF	TGCAGTGCAAAGCGACTAGCGGAAGAGACCCAGTACTTC
TRBV20-1	TRBJ1-6	14	few	NA	CSARPGGNNSPLHF	TGCAGTGCTCGACCCGGGGGGAATAATTCACCCCTCCACTTT